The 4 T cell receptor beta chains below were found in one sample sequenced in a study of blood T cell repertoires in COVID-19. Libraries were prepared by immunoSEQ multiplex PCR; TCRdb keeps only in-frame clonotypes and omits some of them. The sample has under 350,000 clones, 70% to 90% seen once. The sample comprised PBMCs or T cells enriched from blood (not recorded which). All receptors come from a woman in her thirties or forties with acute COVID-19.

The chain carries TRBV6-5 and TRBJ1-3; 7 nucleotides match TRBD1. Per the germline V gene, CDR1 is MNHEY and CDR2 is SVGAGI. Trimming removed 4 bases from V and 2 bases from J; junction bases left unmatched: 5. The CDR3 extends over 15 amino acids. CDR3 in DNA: TGTGCCAGCAGTTCACCAGGGGGTACTGGAAACACCATATATTTT. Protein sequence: CASSSPGGTGNTIYF.

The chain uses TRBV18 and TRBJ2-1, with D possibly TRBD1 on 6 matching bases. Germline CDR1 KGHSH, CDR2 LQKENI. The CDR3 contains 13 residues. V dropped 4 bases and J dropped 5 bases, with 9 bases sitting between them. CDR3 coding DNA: TGTGCCAGCTCACTCGCAGGGGACAATGAGCAGTTCTTC. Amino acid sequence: CASSLAGDNEQFF.

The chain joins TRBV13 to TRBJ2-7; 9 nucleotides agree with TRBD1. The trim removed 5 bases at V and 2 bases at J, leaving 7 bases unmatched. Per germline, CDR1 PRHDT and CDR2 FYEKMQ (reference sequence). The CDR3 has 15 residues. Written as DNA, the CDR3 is TGTGCCAGCAGCCGGTACAGGGGGCTTGCCTACGAGCAGTACTTC. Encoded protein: CASSRYRGLAYEQYF. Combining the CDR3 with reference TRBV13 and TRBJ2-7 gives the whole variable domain AAGVIQSPRHLIKEKRETATLKCYPIPRHDTVYWYQQGPGQDPQFLISFYEKMQSDKGSIPDRFSAQQFSDYHSELNMSSLELGDSALYFCASSRYRGLAYEQYFGPGTRLTVT.

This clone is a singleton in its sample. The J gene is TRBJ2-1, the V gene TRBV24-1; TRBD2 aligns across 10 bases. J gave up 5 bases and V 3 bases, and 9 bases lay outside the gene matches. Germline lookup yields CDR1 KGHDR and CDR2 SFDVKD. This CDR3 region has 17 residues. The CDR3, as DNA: TGTGCCACCAGTGATCCTCGGACTAGCGGCGTTGACAATGAGCAGTTCTTC. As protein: CATSDPRTSGVDNEQFF.